The clone carrying this TCR beta chain was counted at least ten times. What it recognizes is unknown. This sample was taken from a study of T-cell reconstitution after alpha-beta-depleted transplantation in children. Points from the study as a whole: Surviving recipient T cells and thymic progenitors accounted for the high day-60 TCRbeta diversity observed in some patients. At the one-year point after transplant, T-cell counts and TCRbeta diversity were found to come mostly from T cells that had been newly produced. About two months after transplant, alpha-beta T cells reportedly came from several hundred expanded graft clones.

It was with unique molecular identifiers that the TCRbeta library was prepared. TCRdb redid the calling of the PCR reads with MiXCR, one entry per CDR3 protein. This table has approximately 650,000 distinct CDR3 sequences, around 14% appearing once. V was trimmed by 3 bases and J by 6 bases, leaving 11 bases between them. The CDR3 is 13 amino acids. The germline V gene has CDR1 MNHNS and CDR2 SASEGT. This chain joins TRBV6-1 and TRBJ2-5; a possible D gene is TRBD2 (5 bases). The clonotype was recovered from a girl between 2 and 10 years old with congenital amegakaryocytic thrombocytopenia, due to receive a stem cell transplant. Sequenced here: PBMCs, sampled before TCRalphabeta/CD19-depleted stem cell transplant. The CDR3 DNA follows: TGTGCCAGCAGTGAGGTAGCGAGGCAGACCCAGTACTTC. The encoded protein is CASSEVARQTQYF.